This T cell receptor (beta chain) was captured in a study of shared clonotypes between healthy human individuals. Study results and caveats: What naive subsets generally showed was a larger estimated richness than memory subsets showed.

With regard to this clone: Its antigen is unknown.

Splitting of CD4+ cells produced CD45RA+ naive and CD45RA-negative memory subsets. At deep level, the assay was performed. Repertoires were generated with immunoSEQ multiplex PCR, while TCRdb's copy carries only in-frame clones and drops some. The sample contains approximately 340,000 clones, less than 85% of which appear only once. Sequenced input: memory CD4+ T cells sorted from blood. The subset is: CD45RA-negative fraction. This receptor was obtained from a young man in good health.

The CDR3 nucleotides are TGTGCCAGCAGCCCCAGTTCTGAAGCTTTCTTT. This encodes CASSPSSEAFF. This rearrangement joins TRBV6-1 to TRBJ1-1; D call uncertain. The germline V gene encodes CDR1 MNHNS and CDR2 SASEGT. The CDR3 is made up of 11 amino acids. V lost 6 bases, J lost 6 bases, and 8 bases lay in between.